This record covers a single T cell receptor beta chain. As defined, naive CD8 cells were CD45RO-negative and positively selected for CCR7, with terminally differentiated effector memory CD45RA+ cells excluded. These data come from a study of shared clonotypes between healthy human individuals. Libraries were prepared by immunoSEQ multiplex PCR; TCRdb keeps only in-frame clonotypes and omits some of them. This table has about 680,000 clones, 90% to 95% appearing once. Germline-derived CDR1 and CDR2 are GTSNPN and SVGIG (reference sequence). Trimming stripped 3 bases from V and 5 bases from J, with 19 bases between. The CDR3 runs to 15 residues.

The rearrangement links TRBV30 to TRBJ1-1; D is ambiguous. Sequenced material: naive CD8+ T cells sorted from blood. The origin of this receptor is a man aged 25-40 years in good health. The CDR3 DNA follows: TGTGCCTGGAGCGGTGGGCTCCGGGTCTGGACTGAAGCTTTCTTT. Its protein product is CAWSGGLRVWTEAFF.